A selection of T cell receptor beta chains follows, all from one sample in a study of blood T cell repertoires in COVID-19. Assay used: immunoSEQ multiplex PCR; TCRdb lists only in-frame clones, some missing. The sample has approximately 52,000 clones, approximately 92% seen once. Source material: peripheral blood. These receptor sequences come from a man in his sixties with active COVID-19. CDR3s include the opening cysteine and the closing phenylalanine or tryptophan. D genes are given only for firm matches. Size tells how often a clone was seen (once, few, many) or the class of an expanded clone, and some rows leave it out.

size,D,J,V,DNA,CDR3
few,-,TRBJ1-4,TRBV6-5,TGTGCCAGCCCAGGGGAATTAAATGAAAAACTGTTTTTT,CASPGELNEKLFF
-,TRBD2,TRBJ2-3,TRBV9,TGTGCCAGCGGACTAGCGGGAGGAACAGATACGCAGTATTTT,CASGLAGGTDTQYF
-,-,TRBJ2-5,TRBV7-6,TGTGCCAGCAGCTTACGCAGCCAAGAGACCCAGTACTTC,CASSLRSQETQYF
-,TRBD1,TRBJ2-2,TRBV20-1,TGCAGTGCTAGTCGGACAGGGAACACCGGGGAGCTGTTTTTT,CSASRTGNTGELFF
-,TRBD1,TRBJ1-2,TRBV28,TGTGCCAGCGCCCCAGGGGGCCGATATGGCTACACCTTC,CASAPGGRYGYTF
once,-,TRBJ1-1,TRBV28,TGTGCCAGCAGTTTTTTAGGGGCCCAACTTGAAGCTTTCTTT,CASSFLGAQLEAFF
-,-,TRBJ2-7,TRBV9,TGTGCCAGCAGCGTAGCCCCCGGACTCAACTACGAGCAGTACTTC,CASSVAPGLNYEQYF
-,-,TRBJ2-7,TRBV27,TGTGCCAGCAGTGAACGACGGGACAAAGCCTACGAGCAGTACTTC,CASSERRDKAYEQYF
-,-,TRBJ1-1,TRBV21-1,TGTGCCAGCAGCATCCGGACGGGAAACACTGAAGCTTTCTTT,CASSIRTGNTEAFF
-,TRBD1,TRBJ2-5,TRBV5-1,TGCGCCAGCAGCATGGGACAGGGAGAGGAGACCCAGTACTTC,CASSMGQGEETQYF
-,-,TRBJ2-2,TRBV11-3,TGTGCCAGCAGCCAAGGGGTCGGGGAGCTGTTTTTT,CASSQGVGELFF
-,TRBD1,TRBJ2-1,TRBV7-3,TGTGCCAGCAGCTTAACAGGGGGCCCCAATGAGCAGTTCTTC,CASSLTGGPNEQFF
-,-,TRBJ1-5,TRBV5-8,TGTGCCAGCAGCAAGCAGGGAGGTCAGCCCCAGCATTTT,CASSKQGGQPQHF
-,TRBD2,TRBJ2-1,TRBV6-2/TRBV6-3,TGTGCCAGCAGTAACCGACTAGCGGGCAATGAGCAGTTCTTC,CASSNRLAGNEQFF
-,TRBD1,TRBJ1-5,TRBV28,TGTGCCACCGCGGGACAGGCGGCTGGGAATCAGCCCCAGCATTTT,CATAGQAAGNQPQHF
-,-,TRBJ1-5,TRBV9,TGTGCCAGCAGCGTACTCGCGCAGGGTCAGCCCCAGCATTTT,CASSVLAQGQPQHF
-,-,TRBJ1-3,TRBV15,TGTGCCACCAGCACCCCCTCCCCCCAACACACCAGCTCTGGAAACACCATATATTTT,CATSTPSPQHTSSGNTIYF
-,TRBD2,TRBJ2-5,TRBV11-3,TGTGCCAGCAGCCGCGCGACGTGCGGGAGCCAAGAGACCCAGTACTTC,CASSRATCGSQETQYF
-,TRBD2,TRBJ2-5,TRBV28,TGTGCCAGCAGTCCACTAGCGGAACAAGAGACCCAGTACTTC,CASSPLAEQETQYF
few,-,TRBJ1-2,TRBV5-4,TGTGCCAGCAGCTTGGCCGGTGGGCAGACCTATGGCTACACCTTC,CASSLAGGQTYGYTF
-,-,TRBJ1-2,TRBV5-5,TGTGCCAGCAGCCTGGAACTCTTGGGTACAGGGAAAGGTGGCTACACCTTC,CASSLELLGTGKGGYTF
-,TRBD2,TRBJ2-5,TRBV28,TGTGCCAGCAGTCGGACTAGGGGAGAGACCCAGTACTTC,CASSRTRGETQYF
-,-,TRBJ2-1,TRBV27,TGTGCCAGCAGTTTATCGCCCCCCCTACGGACTATCCGACACTCCTACAATGAGCAGTTCTTC,CASSLSPPLRTIRHSYNEQFF
-,TRBD2,TRBJ2-7,TRBV10-3,TGTGCCATCAGTTCGGGACTAGCTTCATCCTACGAGCAGTACTTC,CAISSGLASSYEQYF
once,-,TRBJ1-5,TRBV7-9,TGTGCCAGCAGCAGGGACATATCCAATCAGCCCCAGCATTTT,CASSRDISNQPQHF
-,-,TRBJ1-4,TRBV4-1,TGCGCCAGCAGCCAAGGAGGGATTTTAGGTGAAAAACTGTTTTTT,CASSQGGILGEKLFF
once,TRBD2,TRBJ2-7,TRBV12-3/TRBV12-4,TGTGCCAGCAGTTTGGGAGGGAGTGACGAGCAGTACTTC,CASSLGGSDEQYF
-,-,TRBJ2-5,TRBV9,TGTGCCAGCAGCTACAGGGGGGGCGGAGAGACCCAGTACTTC,CASSYRGGGETQYF
-,TRBD2,TRBJ2-7,TRBV6-6,TGTGCCAGCAGTTCTAGCGGGAGCCCCTACGAGCAGTACTTC,CASSSSGSPYEQYF
-,-,TRBJ2-5,TRBV7-2,TGTGCCAGCAGCTTAGTCCCCTACCAAGAGACCCAGTACTTC,CASSLVPYQETQYF
-,TRBD1,TRBJ1-1,TRBV18,TGTGCCAGCTCACCCCTAGGACAGGCGAACACTGAAGCTTTCTTT,CASSPLGQANTEAFF
-,TRBD1,TRBJ2-2,TRBV28,TGTGCCAGCAGTACCGGGACAGGGGGCACCGGGGAGCTGTTTTTT,CASSTGTGGTGELFF
-,-,TRBJ1-2,TRBV3-1/TRBV3-2,TGTGCCAGCAGCCAGGGGGCGAAGGCAAGCTATGGCTACACCTTC,CASSQGAKASYGYTF
-,-,TRBJ1-4,TRBV7-9,TGTGCCAGCAGCTTGTCCCTAGGGGCAACTAATGAAAAACTGTTTTTT,CASSLSLGATNEKLFF
-,TRBD1,TRBJ2-5,TRBV4-1,TGCGCCAGCAGCCTCCGGGCCCGGACAGGGGAAGAAGAGACCCAGTACTTC,CASSLRARTGEEETQYF
-,-,TRBJ2-1,TRBV4-2,TGTGCCAGCAGCCCACTGGGGGGGCGTGATGAGCAGTTCTTC,CASSPLGGRDEQFF
-,-,TRBJ1-3,TRBV11-2,TGTGCCAGCAGCTTAGAAGGACAGATCTCTGGAAACACCATATATTTT,CASSLEGQISGNTIYF
-,-,TRBJ1-4,TRBV19,TGTGCCAGTATACGGGGTACGGGAGAAAAACTGTTTTTT,CASIRGTGEKLFF
-,-,TRBJ2-2,TRBV12-3/TRBV12-4,TGTGCCAGCCAAGCGGGGAACACCGGGGAGCTGTTTTTT,CASQAGNTGELFF
-,-,TRBJ2-3,TRBV28,TGTGCCAGCAGTTTAAAACAGGCCACAGATACGCAGTATTTT,CASSLKQATDTQYF
-,-,TRBJ2-7,TRBV2,TGTGCCAGCAACTACAGGCAGTACGAGCAGTACTTC,CASNYRQYEQYF
-,-,TRBJ2-2,TRBV3-1/TRBV3-2,TGTGCCAGCAGCCAGAAAGGAGTTCTCGCGAACACCGGGGAGCTGTTTTTT,CASSQKGVLANTGELFF
-,-,TRBJ1-1,TRBV5-4,TGTGCCAGCAGCTTGGTTGGCAACATGAACACTGAAGCTTTCTTT,CASSLVGNMNTEAFF
-,-,TRBJ2-7,TRBV7-8,TGTGCCAGCAGCTTAACCCCGTCGACTACGGCGGGCCACTACGAGCAGTACTTC,CASSLTPSTTAGHYEQYF
-,-,TRBJ2-3,TRBV28,TGTGCCAGCAGGGCCGTCATAGGATACGGGACAGATACGCAGTATTTT,CASRAVIGYGTDTQYF
-,TRBD1,TRBJ2-7,TRBV6-5,TGTGCCAGCAGTTACTCGATAGGACAGGTTATCGGCGAGCAGTACTTC,CASSYSIGQVIGEQYF
-,TRBD1,TRBJ2-7,TRBV19,TGTGCCAGTAGTCTAGGGACAGGGCCTGCCTACGAGCAGTACTTC,CASSLGTGPAYEQYF
-,-,TRBJ2-5,TRBV28,TGTGCCAGCAGCCCCAGTCCTAGCAGAGAGACCCAGTACTTC,CASSPSPSRETQYF
-,TRBD1,TRBJ1-1,TRBV27,TGTGCCAGCAGTCTATCCAACAGGGGAAACACTGAAGCTTTCTTT,CASSLSNRGNTEAFF
-,-,TRBJ2-5,TRBV2,TGTGCCAGCAGTGATGTGGGGGGAGAGACCCAGTACTTC,CASSDVGGETQYF
-,-,TRBJ1-4,TRBV7-2,TGTGCCAGCAGTTTACGACAGCGTACTAATGAAAAACTGTTTTTT,CASSLRQRTNEKLFF
-,-,TRBJ2-7,TRBV5-6,TGTGCCAGCAGCTTGGGCATCCAGCAGGGGCACGAGCAGTACTTC,CASSLGIQQGHEQYF
-,-,TRBJ1-1,TRBV5-1,TGCGCCAGCAGTATACAGGAGAACACTGAAGCTTTCTTT,CASSIQENTEAFF
-,-,TRBJ2-5,TRBV6-5,TGTGCCAGCAGTTTACCCCGTCCCCCCGGGACCCAGTACTTC,CASSLPRPPGTQYF
-,-,TRBJ2-3,TRBV7-9,TGTGCCAGCAGCTTACAGCTAGCTAGCACAGATACGCAGTATTTT,CASSLQLASTDTQYF
-,-,TRBJ1-2,TRBV9,TGTGCCAGCAGCGAGTTATTAGATGGAAGGAAACGGGACTCTGGCTACACCTTC,CASSELLDGRKRDSGYTF
-,TRBD1,TRBJ2-5,TRBV6-2/TRBV6-3,TGTGCCAGCAGTTCGATCGGACAGGGTTTCCAAGAGACCCAGTACTTC,CASSSIGQGFQETQYF